This T cell receptor (beta chain) was observed in a study of blood T cells in healthy people across ages. Study-wide findings and caveats: Measured against age, TCR beta diversity per million T cells decreased in a roughly linear manner.

This clonotype was observed a handful of times. Its antigen is not known. For the second PCR, which ran for about 7 to 12 cycles, a sample-barcoded 5' primer and a J-beta primer mix were used. MiXCR, run by TCRdb on the 5' RACE reads, gives a single entry per CDR3 protein. The sample carries hundreds of thousands of distinct CDR3 sequences, roughly 32% recorded once. The CDR3 totals 14 residues. Deletions cut 4 bases from V and 4 bases from J, with 14 bases between. Germline V CDR1 and CDR2: GTSNPN, SVGIG (reference sequence). Sample: blood. This TCR came from a woman of 80 years or more in good health. J is TRBJ1-5 and V is TRBV30, with D uncertain. The CDR3 sequence is CAWKMDQPNQPQHF. The CDR3 DNA sequence: TGTGCCTGGAAAATGGACCAACCGAATCAGCCCCAGCATTTT. The full variable domain, rest sourced from reference TRBV30 and TRBJ1-5, is SQTIHQWPATLVQPVGSPLSLECTVEGTSNPNLYWYRQAAGRGLQLLFYSVGIGQISSEVPQNLSASRPQDRQFILSSKKLLLSDSGFYLCAWKMDQPNQPQHFGDGTRLSIL.